These T cell receptor beta chains were read from a single sample in a study of T cells after posttransplantation cyclophosphamide. Method: immunoSEQ multiplex PCR; TCRdb's copy keeps in-frame clones and lacks some. This table holds 15,000 to 20,000 clones, roughly nine tenths found once. The specimen was CD4+ T cells sorted from blood, collected after allogeneic stem cell transplant with posttransplant cyclophosphamide. These receptors all stem from a male patient between 60 and 69 years old who received an allogeneic stem cell transplant from a related donor and was CMV-positive. Some T cells may be transferred from the graft donor. The CDR3 runs from the conserved cysteine through the conserved F or W. Fields, in order: clone size, D gene, J gene, V gene, CDR3 DNA, CDR3 protein. D genes are given only for firm matches. Size is omitted from some rows. Given values are once, few, many or a class for expanded clones.

>NA|NA|TRBJ2-7|TRBV23-1
TGCGCCAGCAGTCCCCCTTGGCACGAGCAGTACTTC
CASSPPWHEQYF
>NA|TRBD1|TRBJ1-3|TRBV28
TGTGCCAGCGCATACGGGGACAGGGTTTTCTCTGGAAACACCATATATTTT
CASAYGDRVFSGNTIYF
>NA|NA|TRBJ1-1|TRBV11-2
TGTGCCAGCAGCTTTAGGGGCACCGCGAACACTGAAGCTTTCTTT
CASSFRGTANTEAFF
>NA|NA|TRBJ1-2|TRBV30
TGTGCCTGGAGTTCTCCGGGGGGCGCGAACTATGGCTACACCTTC
CAWSSPGGANYGYTF
>NA|TRBD2|TRBJ2-1|TRBV6-5
TGTGCCAGCAGTTACAGCGGGGGGAAGCTTGGTGAGCAGTTCTTC
CASSYSGGKLGEQFF
>once|NA|TRBJ2-1|TRBV5-5
TGTGCCAGCAGCTGGGGGGATGAGCAGTTCTTC
CASSWGDEQFF
>NA|NA|TRBJ1-3|TRBV2
TGTGCCAGCAGTGGAGGGCTTGGAAACACCATATATTTT
CASSGGLGNTIYF
>NA|NA|TRBJ1-6|TRBV21-1
TGTGCCAGCAGCAAAGATCAGGACAGGGTTTTTTCCTATAATTCACCCCTCCACTTT
CASSKDQDRVFSYNSPLHF
>NA|TRBD1|TRBJ1-1|TRBV19
TGTGCCAGTAGCCAGGGGGCAGGTACTGAAGCTTTCTTT
CASSQGAGTEAFF
>NA|TRBD2|TRBJ2-1|TRBV2
TGTGCCAGCAGTGATTTGACTGGCGGGAGCCCTGAGCAGTTCTTC
CASSDLTGGSPEQFF
>NA|TRBD1|TRBJ1-2|TRBV2
TGTGCCAGCAGTGCCTCAGGGGGCGCGGACTATGGCTACACCTTC
CASSASGGADYGYTF
>once|NA|TRBJ1-5|TRBV30
TGTGCCTGGCAACACAGGGTCGGACAGCCCCAGCATTTT
CAWQHRVGQPQHF
>NA|NA|TRBJ2-5|TRBV2
TGTGCCAGCAGCGAGTACCAAGAGACCCAGTACTTC
CASSEYQETQYF
>NA|NA|TRBJ2-2|TRBV7-2
TGTGCCAGCAGCCCCCCAACACAAACCGGGGAGCTGTTTTTT
CASSPPTQTGELFF
>NA|TRBD1|TRBJ2-1|TRBV7-3
TGTGCCAGCAGCCAAGCCGGAGGGGGACAGGGGAACAATGAGCAGTTCTTC
CASSQAGGGQGNNEQFF
>once|NA|TRBJ1-2|TRBV6-5
TGTGCCAGCAGCTCCGACAGGACTTATGGCTACACCTTC
CASSSDRTYGYTF
>NA|NA|TRBJ1-5|TRBV5-8
TGTGCCAGCAGCTCCGGGACAAGGGAGGGTCAGCCCCAGCATTTT
CASSSGTREGQPQHF
>NA|NA|TRBJ1-4|TRBV19
TGTGCCAGTAGTCCCGGGGAGAGGTCCCTAAATGAAAAACTGTTTTTT
CASSPGERSLNEKLFF
>NA|TRBD1|TRBJ1-1|TRBV18
TGTGCCAGCTCACTTGGACAGGGTCGCACTGAAGCTTTCTTT
CASSLGQGRTEAFF
>NA|NA|TRBJ1-2|TRBV4-1
TGCGCCAGCAGCCAAGTGGGCAGCAACTATGGCTACACCTTC
CASSQVGSNYGYTF
>NA|NA|TRBJ2-5|TRBV2
TGTGCCAGCGGGGGCGGAGAGACCCAGTACTTC
CASGGGETQYF
>NA|NA|TRBJ1-2|TRBV30
TGTGCCCTCAGGGGTGCCTATGGCTACACCTTC
CALRGAYGYTF
>NA|TRBD2|TRBJ2-1|TRBV4-2
TGTGCCAGCAGCCCGAGTCTAGCGGGGGGGCCTTATGAGCAGTTCTTC
CASSPSLAGGPYEQFF
>NA|TRBD2|TRBJ2-5|TRBV6-5
TGTGCCAGCAGTCCCCGGGTAGCGGGGTCGGAGACCCAGTACTTC
CASSPRVAGSETQYF
>few|TRBD1|TRBJ1-2|TRBV4-3
TGCGCCAGCAGCCACTCCGGGACAGAAGATAACTATGGCTACACCTTC
CASSHSGTEDNYGYTF
>NA|TRBD2|TRBJ2-1|TRBV7-3
TGTGCCAGCAGCTTGAGCGGGGGGGCGAATGAGCAGTTCTTC
CASSLSGGANEQFF
>NA|NA|TRBJ1-3|TRBV7-9
TGTGCCAGCAGCCCCGGTGGGGCCGGAGCCTACTCTGGAAACACCATATATTTT
CASSPGGAGAYSGNTIYF
>NA|NA|TRBJ1-1|TRBV10-3
TGTGCCATCAGTGAAGGATTTGACATTACTGAAGCTTTCTTT
CAISEGFDITEAFF
>few|NA|TRBJ2-2|TRBV19
TGTGCCAGTAGTATACGTGGGCCCGGGGAGCTGTTTTTT
CASSIRGPGELFF
>once|TRBD1|TRBJ1-2|TRBV7-9
TGTGCCAGCAGCCTACGGGGACAGGAGACGAATGGCTACACCTTC
CASSLRGQETNGYTF
>NA|TRBD2|TRBJ2-5|TRBV6-5
TGTGCCAGCAGTTACTCGATCCAGCGGGGGCAAGAGACCCAGTACTTC
CASSYSIQRGQETQYF
>NA|NA|TRBJ2-1|TRBV18
TGTGCCAGCTCACGCGAGGGGAGGAATGAGCAGTTCTTC
CASSREGRNEQFF
>NA|TRBD1|TRBJ2-1|TRBV28
TGTGCCAGCAGACTGAGACAGGGGGCGGGGTACGGTGAGCAGTTCTTC
CASRLRQGAGYGEQFF
>few|NA|TRBJ2-7|TRBV11-2
TGTGCCAGCAGCTTAGGAGGCAGAACCTACGAGCAGTACTTC
CASSLGGRTYEQYF
>NA|TRBD1|TRBJ2-5|TRBV6-5
TGTGCCAGCAGACAGGACAGGGGGCAAGAGACCCAGTACTTC
CASRQDRGQETQYF